The present T cell receptor (beta chain) was sequenced within a study of T cells in Graves' hyperthyroidism and ophthalmopathy. Study context: Before treatment of any kind, peripheral blood was taken at initial diagnosis. Broader study findings: Ophthalmopathy prediction by the model preceded onset by a median roughly 6 months.

The germline V gene encodes CDR1 SEHNR and CDR2 FQNEAQ (reference sequence). This CDR3 comprises 14 residues. The germline V and J ends were trimmed by 1 base and 5 bases, with 8 bases remaining between them. Any patient presenting with uncontrolled infection, other autoimmune disease, pregnancy or lactation was left out. Amplification of TCR beta CDR3 regions was performed using RNA transcripts as template. HTBI primers were the set used in a first-round RT-PCR of the TCR CDR3. TCRdb reprocessed the multiplex PCR reads via MiXCR and lists one record per CDR3 protein. The sample has about 200,000 distinct CDR3 sequences, about 15% seen once. The sample holds a few counts of this clonotype. Its antigen remains unknown.

This clonotype was obtained from a woman in her forties or fifties with Graves' hyperthyroidism. The sequencing sample was made of blood. This chain uses TRBV7-9 with TRBJ1-4; the D gene is possibly TRBD1 (6 bases). CDR3 region: CASSLDRVNEKLFF. In DNA, the CDR3 is TGTGCCAGCAGCTTAGACAGGGTAAATGAAAAACTGTTTTTT.